This is a list of T cell receptor beta chains from one sample in a study of T cell therapy after organ transplantation. No cognate antigen is known for these TCRs. TCRdb's table, derived via immunoSEQ multiplex PCR, lists solely in-frame clones and lacks some. Of approximately 20,000 clones in the sample, around 80% were seen once. The sample in question was CD8+ T cells from blood, obtained after autologous CMV-specific T cell therapy. Source of these receptors: a human patient who had received a solid organ transplant and had CMV disease. Some of the T cells may derive from the graft donor. The CDR3 runs from the conserved cysteine through the conserved F or W. D genes are given only for firm matches. Size is omitted from some rows. Given values are once, few, many or a class for expanded clones.

>.|.|TRBV10-3|TRBJ1-1|14
CAISDYEGSTEAFF
TGTGCCATCAGTGATTATGAGGGGTCCACTGAAGCTTTCTTT
>once|TRBD2|TRBV11-3|TRBJ2-1|17
CASSLESGSHSYNEQFF
TGTGCCAGCAGCTTAGAAAGCGGGAGCCACTCCTACAATGAGCAGTTCTTC
>.|.|TRBV2|TRBJ2-7|14
CASSEGSGAYEQYF
TGTGCCAGCAGTGAAGGATCCGGGGCCTACGAGCAGTACTTC
>.|.|TRBV6-5|TRBJ1-1|13
CASRPGLRTEAFF
TGTGCCAGCAGGCCAGGGTTAAGAACTGAAGCTTTCTTT
>.|.|TRBV7-9|TRBJ2-7|15
CASSLGQTSSYEQYF
TGTGCCAGCAGCTTAGGACAGACGAGCTCCTACGAGCAGTACTTC
>.|.|TRBV5-6|TRBJ1-5|16
CASSLEGEGLNQPQHF
TGTGCCAGCAGCTTGGAAGGGGAAGGGTTAAATCAGCCCCAGCATTTT
>.|.|TRBV6-1|TRBJ2-7|15
CASSEAQGRRYEQYF
TGTGCCAGCAGTGAAGCGCAGGGACGCAGGTACGAGCAGTACTTC
>.|TRBD2|TRBV27|TRBJ2-1|17
CVSSYSDSGSAYNEQFF
TGTGTCAGCAGTTACTCGGATAGCGGGAGTGCGTACAATGAGCAGTTCTTC
>once|TRBD1|TRBV27|TRBJ2-1|15
CASRPLRQGAVEQFF
TGTGCCAGCAGACCTCTTCGACAGGGGGCGGTTGAGCAGTTCTTC
>once|TRBD2|TRBV6-1|TRBJ2-1|15
CASSPGTSDYNEQFF
TGTGCCAGCAGTCCGGGGACTAGCGACTACAATGAGCAGTTCTTC
>.|.|TRBV27|TRBJ1-6|14
CASSLEGYNSPLHF
TGTGCCAGCAGTTTGGAGGGCTATAATTCACCCCTCCACTTT
>.|.|TRBV6-1|TRBJ2-1|16
CASSETGGSSYNEQFF
TGTGCCAGCAGTGAGACCGGGGGCAGCTCCTACAATGAGCAGTTCTTC
>.|TRBD1|TRBV7-9|TRBJ1-2|15
CASSPGQGSRNGYTF
TGTGCCAGCAGCCCGGGACAGGGAAGTCGGAATGGCTACACCTTC
>.|.|TRBV15|TRBJ1-5|14
CATSYSSPDQPQHF
TGTGCCACCAGCTATTCTTCGCCGGATCAGCCCCAGCATTTT
>.|.|TRBV27|TRBJ1-2|15
CASSFGGPGVLGYTF
TGTGCCAGCAGTTTCGGGGGACCGGGGGTATTGGGCTACACCTTC
>.|.|TRBV6-1|TRBJ1-1|9
CASSVRAFF
TGTGCCAGCAGTGTTCGGGCTTTCTTT
>.|.|TRBV6-5|TRBJ1-4|13
CAAGPPGVEKLFF
TGTGCCGCAGGGCCTCCTGGGGTAGAAAAACTGTTTTTT
>.|.|TRBV19|TRBJ1-1|15
CASSIGDDLTTEAFF
TGTGCCAGTAGTATAGGGGACGATTTGACCACTGAAGCTTTCTTT
>.|.|TRBV29-1|TRBJ2-7|14
CSVEMGMSSYEQYF
TGCAGCGTTGAGATGGGGATGAGCTCCTACGAGCAGTACTTC
>.|.|TRBV7-6|TRBJ2-1|13
CASSFRQDHEQFF
TGTGCCAGCAGCTTTCGACAGGACCATGAGCAGTTCTTC
>.|TRBD1|TRBV18|TRBJ2-7|18
CASSPGQGAPNVGFEQYF
TGTGCCAGCTCACCAGGACAGGGGGCGCCGAATGTAGGTTTCGAGCAGTACTTC
>.|.|TRBV11-3|TRBJ2-7|13
CASSLDSRSEQYF
TGTGCCAGCAGCTTAGATAGTCGGAGCGAGCAGTACTTC
>.|.|TRBV7-9|TRBJ2-1|15
CASSPKMTAGNEQFF
TGTGCCAGCAGCCCAAAAATGACAGCGGGCAATGAGCAGTTCTTC
>few|.|TRBV6-5|TRBJ2-3|16
CASSYAGTHSTDTQYF
TGTGCCAGCAGTTACGCCGGGACTCATAGCACAGATACGCAGTATTTT
>few|TRBD2|TRBV29-1|TRBJ2-3|15
CSVEVGLAGGDTQYF
TGCAGCGTTGAGGTGGGCCTAGCGGGAGGAGATACGCAGTATTTT
>.|.|TRBV5-4|TRBJ1-1|12
CASSPIGTEAFF
TGTGCCAGCAGCCCCATTGGCACTGAAGCTTTCTTT
>.|.|TRBV7-9|TRBJ2-6|17
CASSDHGDPSGANVLTF
TGTGCCAGCAGCGACCACGGGGATCCCTCTGGGGCCAACGTCCTGACTTTC
>.|.|TRBV27|TRBJ1-2|16
CASSPDRGGAGYGYTF
TGTGCCAGCAGTCCTGATCGGGGGGGCGCGGGCTATGGCTACACCTTC
>.|.|TRBV11-3|TRBJ1-6|13
CASSSTLNSPLHF
TGTGCCAGCAGCTCGACGCTGAATTCACCCCTCCACTTT
>.|.|TRBV19|TRBJ2-5|14
CASSILGGSETQYF
TGTGCCAGTAGTATCCTGGGGGGATCAGAGACCCAGTACTTC
>.|TRBD1|TRBV6-5|TRBJ1-2|13
CASSYGTGNGYTF
TGTGCCAGCAGTTATGGGACAGGGAATGGCTACACCTTC
>few|.|TRBV7-9|TRBJ1-3|17
CANDGAVNPISGNTIYF
TGTGCCAACGACGGGGCGGTAAACCCGATCTCTGGAAACACCATATATTTT
>.|.|TRBV11-2|TRBJ1-5|15
CASSLSGERNQPQHF
TGTGCCAGCAGCTTATCGGGGGAGCGCAATCAGCCCCAGCATTTT
>.|.|TRBV6-5|TRBJ2-3|15
CASSYPGSGTDTQYF
TGTGCCAGCAGTTATCCGGGGTCGGGCACAGATACGCAGTATTTT
>.|.|TRBV19|TRBJ2-1|15
CASSIGLRQNNEQFF
TGTGCCAGTAGTATAGGGCTTCGGCAGAATAATGAGCAGTTCTTC
>few|TRBD2|TRBV4-3|TRBJ2-4|18
CASSQGTSGGSAKNIQYF
TGCGCCAGCAGCCAGGGGACTAGCGGGGGTTCGGCCAAAAACATTCAGTACTTC
>.|.|TRBV6-5|TRBJ1-2|14
CASSYRWGIYGYTF
TGTGCCAGCAGTTATAGGTGGGGGATCTATGGCTACACCTTC
>.|.|TRBV4-3|TRBJ1-1|13
CASSQGGNTEAFF
TGCGCCAGCAGCCAAGGGGGGAACACTGAAGCTTTCTTT
>.|.|TRBV9|TRBJ2-5|15
CASSASGNLQETQYF
TGTGCCAGCAGCGCTTCCGGGAACCTACAAGAGACCCAGTACTTC
>.|.|TRBV27|TRBJ1-5|15
CASSLSGRSNQPQHF
TGTGCCAGCAGTTTATCGGGGAGAAGCAATCAGCCCCAGCATTTT
>.|.|TRBV30|TRBJ2-7|14
CAWGGDTNTYEQYF
TGTGCCTGGGGTGGCGACACCAACACCTACGAGCAGTACTTC
>few|.|TRBV29-1|TRBJ1-1|13
CSVVVRVNTEAFF
TGCAGCGTTGTTGTCAGGGTGAACACTGAAGCTTTCTTT
>medium-sized|.|TRBV20-1|TRBJ2-1|11
CSAENNYEQFF
TGCAGTGCTGAGAACAATTATGAGCAGTTCTTC
>.|.|TRBV7-9|TRBJ1-1|14
CASSSPLGNTEAFF
TGTGCCAGCAGCTCACCCTTGGGGAACACTGAAGCTTTCTTT
>.|TRBD1|TRBV30|TRBJ1-6|15
CAWSVGGQDNSPLHF
TGTGCCTGGAGTGTAGGGGGACAGGATAATTCACCCCTCCACTTT
>.|TRBD2|TRBV7-9|TRBJ2-5|14
CASEVGTSGRRCDF
TGTGCCAGCGAGGTCGGGACTAGCGGGAGGAGGTGCGACTTC
>.|TRBD1|TRBV19|TRBJ1-5|15
CASSIARTGYQPQHF
TGTGCCAGTAGTATAGCGAGGACAGGCTATCAGCCCCAGCATTTT
>.|.|TRBV27|TRBJ1-4|14
CASSRTATNEKLFF
TGTGCCAGCAGTCGGACAGCAACTAATGAAAAACTGTTTTTT
>once|TRBD2|TRBV6-4|TRBJ2-1|15
CASSEKAGAYNEQFF
TGTGCCAGCAGTGAAAAAGCGGGAGCCTACAATGAGCAGTTCTTC
>.|TRBD2|TRBV19|TRBJ2-2|15
CASSIVGGAPGELFF
TGTGCCAGTAGTATAGTCGGGGGGGCGCCCGGGGAGCTGTTTTTT
>.|.|TRBV5-1|TRBJ2-5|15
CASSSEGGVQETQYF
TGCGCCAGCAGCTCGGAAGGGGGGGTTCAAGAGACCCAGTACTTC
>.|.|TRBV2|TRBJ2-7|15
CASSEEAAASYEQYF
TGTGCCAGCAGTGAAGAGGCCGCTGCGTCCTACGAGCAGTACTTC
>.|.|TRBV30|TRBJ1-1|12
CAWSLSNTEAFF
TGTGCCTGGAGTCTGTCAAACACTGAAGCTTTCTTT
>.|TRBD2|TRBV7-6|TRBJ2-7|13
CASSEIGGGEQYF
TGTGCCAGCAGCGAAATTGGGGGGGGCGAGCAGTACTTC
>medium-sized|.|TRBV30|TRBJ2-7|10
CAWGAYEQYF
TGTGCCTGGGGAGCCTACGAGCAGTACTTC
>.|.|TRBV6-6|TRBJ1-2|13
CASSQGSADGYTF
TGTGCCAGCAGTCAGGGGAGTGCCGATGGCTACACCTTC
>.|TRBD1|TRBV27|TRBJ1-2|13
CASSLGQGQGYTF
TGTGCCAGCAGTTTAGGACAGGGGCAAGGCTACACCTTC
>.|.|TRBV27|TRBJ2-7|15
CASSLGFGSTYEQYF
TGTGCCAGCAGCTTAGGCTTCGGCTCCACCTACGAGCAGTACTTC
>.|TRBD1|TRBV6-1|TRBJ2-7|15
CASSAIRDRAGEQYF
TGTGCCAGCAGTGCCATCCGGGACAGGGCTGGAGAGCAGTACTTC